Below are 10 T cell receptor beta chains sequenced from a single sample in a study of cytomegalovirus exposure and HLA in healthy donors. The PCR made use of 60 Vbeta and 13 Jbeta primers. Here immunoSEQ multiplex PCR was the method, and the copy in TCRdb shows in-frame clones only, minus some. The sample shows some 110,000 clones, approximately 69% of them seen only once. The sequenced sample was PBMCs. The receptors stem from a man younger than 45 in good health and CMV-seronegative.

The J gene is TRBJ2-2, the V gene TRBV19; 7 bases are a match to TRBD1. The trim removed 7 bases at V and 2 bases at J, leaving 7 bases unmatched. Germline V gives CDR1 LNHDA, CDR2 SQIVND (reference sequence). The CDR3 consists of 15 residues. The CDR3 coding sequence is TGTGCCAGTACCCGAGGGGACAGCAACACCGGGGAGCTGTTTTTT. This translates into CASTRGDSNTGELFF.

CDR3 residues: CASSRSVHEQFF. CDR3 DNA sequence: TGTGCCAGCAGCCGATCGGTTCATGAGCAGTTCTTC. The gene calls are TRBV7-9 and TRBJ2-1; no firm D call. Trimming removed 5 bases from V and 8 bases from J, with 10 bases in between. The CDR3 extends over 12 amino acids. Germline CDR1 and CDR2: SEHNR and FQNEAQ (reference sequence). The full variable domain, with the rest looked up from reference TRBV7-9 and TRBJ2-1, is DTGVSQNPRHKITKRGQNVTFRCDPISEHNRLYWYRQTLGQGPEFLTYFQNEAQLEKSRLLSDRFSAERPKGSFSTLEIQRTEQGDSAMYLCASSRSVHEQFFGPGTRLTVL.

The sample holds a few counts of this clone. The genes are TRBV14 and TRBJ1-6; 7 bases map to TRBD1. The ends lost 3 bases at V and 7 bases at J; junction bases unmatched: 15. This CDR3 contains 18 residues. The germline CDR1 and CDR2 sequences are SGHDN and FVKESK. This chain's CDR3 is CASSQDPRQGPSNSPLHF. The CDR3 region has the DNA TGTGCCAGCAGCCAGGATCCGCGACAGGGCCCATCCAATTCACCCCTCCACTTT. Supplemented by reference TRBV14 and TRBJ1-6, the full variable domain reads EAGVTQFPSHSVIEKGQTVTLRCDPISGHDNLYWYRRVMGKEIKFLLHFVKESKQDESGMPNNRFLAERTGGTYSTLKVQPAELEDSGVYFCASSQDPRQGPSNSPLHFGNGTRLTVT.

V usage is TRBV15 and J usage is TRBJ1-4; D unclear. The CDR3 is made up of 16 amino acids. The germline V and J ends were trimmed by 3 bases and 0 bases, with 11 bases remaining between them. The germline V gene has CDR1 LNHNV and CDR2 YYDKDF (reference sequence). The DNA for the CDR3 is TGTGCCACCAGCAGGTCCGGTCCCTCAACTAATGAAAAACTGTTTTTT. Translated: CATSRSGPSTNEKLFF.

This clone was observed a handful of times. The chain employs TRBV5-1 and TRBJ2-1; a weak D match, TRBD2 (6 bases). Germline values: CDR1 SGHRS, CDR2 YFSETQ. The V end was cut by 3 bases, the J end by 0 bases, with 10 bases between. The CDR3 is made up of 15 amino acids. The CDR3 DNA follows: TGCGCCAGCAGCTGGGACTCGAACTCCTACAATGAGCAGTTCTTC. Protein product: CASSWDSNSYNEQFF.

This chain links TRBV28 with TRBJ2-1, with 7 bases identical to TRBD2. The CDR3 totals 14 residues. The germline V gene encodes CDR1 MDHEN and CDR2 SYDVKM. V trimming: 3 bases; J trimming: 9 bases; junction bases outside the gene matches: 8. Written as DNA, the CDR3 is TGTGCCAGCAGTTTTCAGTCGCGGGAGAGTGAGCAGTTCTTC. Protein product: CASSFQSRESEQFF.

The chain joins TRBV2 to TRBJ1-2; D is ambiguous. V dropped 3 bases and J dropped 7 bases, with 15 bases sitting between them. The length of the CDR3 is 14 residues. Germline loops: CDR1 SNHLY, CDR2 FYNNEI. The CDR3 is CASSESAPGGGYTF. For the CDR3, the DNA is TGTGCCAGCAGTGAGTCGGCCCCCGGCGGTGGCTACACCTTC.

The gene calls are TRBV7-2 and TRBJ2-7, with a possible D match to TRBD2 (6 bases). V lost 3 bases and J lost 2, with 8 bases in between. Germline V gives CDR1 SGHTA, CDR2 FQGNSA. The CDR3 consists of 13 residues. The CDR3 region is CASSFGGAYEQYF. The CDR3 DNA reads TGTGCCAGCAGCTTCGGGGGAGCCTACGAGCAGTACTTC.

This clone has a handful of counts. The chain links TRBV5-4 to TRBJ2-1; 11 nucleotides align to TRBD1. The CDR3 sequence is 15 residues long. The germline V gene has CDR1 SGHNT and CDR2 YYREEE (reference sequence). Losses at the gene ends were 3 bases for V and 7 bases for J; bases not matched to a gene: 6. CDR3 region: CASSSGTGGLNEQFF. CDR3 bases: TGTGCCAGCAGCTCCGGGACAGGGGGTTTGAATGAGCAGTTCTTC.

This clone was seen just once. The CDR3 nucleotides are TGTGCCAGCAGTGAGCGGACAGCGAACACTGAAGCTTTCTTT. Its protein product is CASSERTANTEAFF. The chain is built from TRBV2 and TRBJ1-1; maybe TRBD1 (6 bases). Per the germline V gene, CDR1 is SNHLY and CDR2 is FYNNEI. The germline V and J ends were trimmed by 3 bases and 1 base, with 9 bases remaining between them. The CDR3 runs to 14 residues.